This record concerns one TCR beta chain sequence. Its antigen is still unknown. Sequenced using an Illumina HiSeq 2000. TCR beta cDNA libraries were made by 5'RACE template switching that added a universal primer site and unique molecular identifiers. Priming for cDNA synthesis came from the TCR beta constant segment, and two successive PCR amplification steps followed. As for how the authors treated the data: MIGEC was used to demultiplex reads and group the reads by UMI, and MiTCR was used to assemble and quantify clonotypes. Only TCR cDNA sequences supported by at least two reads were kept to exclude erroneous sequences. Downstream repertoire analysis used the tcR package, and clonotypes were matched across fractions by CDR3 nucleotide sequence plus V segment. VDJmatch was used to annotate antigen specificity against VDJdb, with one amino acid substitution in CDR3 allowed. One entry per CDR3 protein sequence results from the TCRdb reprocessing of the reads, with DNA left out. The V and J calls here are based on TCRdb, not the publication. The sample's clone listing holds fewer than 200,000 distinct CDR3 sequences. Approximately 18% of the sample is taken by the ten largest.

These data originate in a study of T cells expressing NK-cell markers (dated by TCRdb to 2019 to 2021). Regarding the complete study: In sorted CD3+CD56+NKG2C+, CD3+CD56+NKG2C- and CD3+CD56-NKG2C+ T-cell subsets from roughly 8 donors, TCR beta-chain repertoires were profiled. Among the eight sequenced donors, seven were HCMV-seropositive and one was HCMV-seronegative. The eight sequenced donors were randomly selected healthy volunteers, three men and five women. Sequencing of the libraries produced 2 x 150 bp reads on Illumina HiSeq 2000/2500, MiSeq or NextSeq.

To determine HCMV serostatus, a commercial ELISA kit was used to detect HCMV-specific IgG in serum. Ficoll density gradient centrifugation was used to isolate peripheral blood mononuclear cells from blood. Points the paper makes about the study in general: Those dominant clonotypes were again the most abundant among CD3+CD56-NKG2C+ cells in a handful of donors, at about 28.3-60.1%. It remained unclear whether the expanded NKG2C-expressing T cell clones were specific for HCMV antigens. In six or seven donors, the dominant CD3+CD56+NKG2C+ clonotypes ranked among the top 10 CD8+ clonotypes, making up roughly 1.0-8% of CD8+ T cells.

The sequence was collected from a woman aged 18-70 years in good health. Sequences were obtained from blood T cells: a sorted CD56 or NKG2C T cell subset, CD4+ or CD8+ T cells, or bulk PBMC T cells (not recorded which).

The CDR3 protein sequence reads: CASSQVVRVETQYF. The rearrangement combines TRBV4-1 with TRBJ2-5. Reading from cysteine to phenylalanine, the CDR3 counts 14 amino acids. No DNA is recorded. CDR1 and CDR2 (MGHRA, YSYEKL) derive from the germline V gene.